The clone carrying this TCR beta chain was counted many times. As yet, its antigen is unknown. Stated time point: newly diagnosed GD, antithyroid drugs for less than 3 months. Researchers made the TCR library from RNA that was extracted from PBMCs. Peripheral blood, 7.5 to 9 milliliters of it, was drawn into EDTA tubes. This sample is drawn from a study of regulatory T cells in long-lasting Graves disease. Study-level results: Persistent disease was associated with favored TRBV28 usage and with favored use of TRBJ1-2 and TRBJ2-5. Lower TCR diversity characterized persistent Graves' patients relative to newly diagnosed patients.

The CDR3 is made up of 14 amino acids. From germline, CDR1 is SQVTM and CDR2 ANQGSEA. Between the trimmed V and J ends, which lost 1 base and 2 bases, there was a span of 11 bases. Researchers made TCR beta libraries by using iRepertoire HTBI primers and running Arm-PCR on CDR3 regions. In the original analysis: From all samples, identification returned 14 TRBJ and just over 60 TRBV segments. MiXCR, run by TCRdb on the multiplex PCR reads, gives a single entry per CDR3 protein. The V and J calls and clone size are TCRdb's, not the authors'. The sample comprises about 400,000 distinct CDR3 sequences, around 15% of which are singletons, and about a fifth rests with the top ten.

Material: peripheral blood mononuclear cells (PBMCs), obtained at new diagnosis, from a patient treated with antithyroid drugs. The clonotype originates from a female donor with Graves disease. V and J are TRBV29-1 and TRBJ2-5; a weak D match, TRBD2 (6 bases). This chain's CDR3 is CSVEGGAGQETQYF. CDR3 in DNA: TGCAGCGTTGAAGGGGGCGCGGGGCAAGAGACCCAGTACTTC.